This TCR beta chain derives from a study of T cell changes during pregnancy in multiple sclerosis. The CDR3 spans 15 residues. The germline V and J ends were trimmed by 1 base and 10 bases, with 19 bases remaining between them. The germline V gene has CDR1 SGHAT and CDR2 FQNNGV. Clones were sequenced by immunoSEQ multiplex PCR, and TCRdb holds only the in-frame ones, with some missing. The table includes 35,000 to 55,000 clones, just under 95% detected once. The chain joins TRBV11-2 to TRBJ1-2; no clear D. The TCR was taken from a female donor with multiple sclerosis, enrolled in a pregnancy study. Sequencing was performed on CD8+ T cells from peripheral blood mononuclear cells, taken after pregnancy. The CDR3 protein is CASSLGAGLGEVYTF. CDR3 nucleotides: TGTGCCAGCAGCTTAGGGGCCGGGCTTGGGGAGGTCTACACCTTC.